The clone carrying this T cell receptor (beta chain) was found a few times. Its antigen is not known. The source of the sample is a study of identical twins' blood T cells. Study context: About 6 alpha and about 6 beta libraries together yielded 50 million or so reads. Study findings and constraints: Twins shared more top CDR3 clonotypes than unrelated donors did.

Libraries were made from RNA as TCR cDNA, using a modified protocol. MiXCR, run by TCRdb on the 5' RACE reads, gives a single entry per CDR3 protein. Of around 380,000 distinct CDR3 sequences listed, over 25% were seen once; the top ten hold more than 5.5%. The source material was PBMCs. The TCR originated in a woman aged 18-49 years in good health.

The CDR3 region is CSVAQSSYNEQFF. CDR3 coding DNA: TGCAGCGTTGCACAGAGCTCCTACAATGAGCAGTTCTTC. V gene TRBV29-1 combines with J gene TRBJ2-1; no firm D call. Germline V gene lookup returns CDR1 SQVTM and CDR2 ANQGSEA. V lost 4 bases and J lost 0, with 7 bases in between. The CDR3 is 13 residues long.